The sequence of this TCR beta chain was determined in a study of T cells in Graves' hyperthyroidism and ophthalmopathy. Broader study findings: Ophthalmopathy was separated from stable hyperthyroidism by a 13 V-J model. Before onset, ophthalmopathy was predicted by the model a median approximately 6.5 months earlier.

Using RNA transcripts as the source, TCR beta CDR3 regions were amplified. TCR CDR3 regions were first amplified by RT-PCR with HTBI primers. TCRdb redid the calling of the multiplex PCR reads with MiXCR, one entry per CDR3 protein. Among roughly 500,000 distinct CDR3 sequences listed, under 60% were seen once. Not enrolled were patients with uncontrolled infection, other autoimmune disease, pregnancy or lactation. Diagnoses were made from clinical symptoms, serum measures (thyroxine and TRAb), thyroid ultrasound and orbital computed tomography. As concerns this clonotype: Antigen: not known.

This CDR3 contains 13 residues. Looked up from germline, CDR1 is SNHLY and CDR2 is FYNNEI. Trimming stripped 5 bases from V and 0 bases from J, with 7 bases between. The sequenced material came from peripheral blood or thyroid tissue (not recorded which). This TCR derives from an adult woman with Graves' disease, either hyperthyroidism or ophthalmopathy (not recorded which). The V gene is TRBV2, the J gene TRBJ1-1; perhaps TRBD1 as D (5 bases). Written as DNA, the CDR3 is TGTGCCAGCAGTACGGACATGAACACTGAAGCTTTCTTT. Its protein is CASSTDMNTEAFF.